The 32 T cell receptor beta chains reported below all come from one sample, sequenced in a study of blood T cell repertoires in COVID-19. The data were produced by immunoSEQ multiplex PCR, yet TCRdb's version contains in-frame clones alone and is incomplete. The top ten hold more than 8% of the sample, which has fewer than 70,000 clones, nearly 90% seen once. Sample: peripheral blood. The receptors shown here come from a man in his fifties with active COVID-19.

This chain connects TRBV7-2 to TRBJ2-3, with D possibly being TRBD2 (7 bases). Germline lookup yields CDR1 SGHTA and CDR2 FQGNSA. The CDR3 totals 15 residues. The V end was cut by 5 bases, the J end by 7 bases, with 19 bases between. The CDR3 here is CASSLRGAQYHTQYF. For the CDR3, the DNA is TGTGCCAGCAGCCTTCGGGGGGCTCAGTATCATACGCAGTATTTT. Based on the CDR3 plus reference TRBV7-2 and TRBJ2-3, the full variable domain is GAGVSQSPSNKVTEKGKDVELRCDPISGHTALYWYRQSLGQGLEFLIYFQGNSAPDKSGLPSDRFSAERTGGSVSTLTIQRTQQEDSAVYLCASSLRGAQYHTQYFGPGTRLTVL.

The chain couples TRBV19 to TRBJ2-3; D may be TRBD2 (7 bases). Trimming removed 3 bases at V and 2 bases at J, with 12 bases between. This CDR3 is built from 15 residues. In germline, CDR1 is LNHDA, CDR2 SQIVND (reference sequence). CDR3 loop: CASSIRGGSTDTQYF. The CDR3 DNA is TGTGCCAGTAGTATTAGGGGGGGGTCCACAGATACGCAGTATTTT.

The CDR3 here is CASCTGRSPLHF. As DNA, the CDR3 is TGTGCCAGCTGCACGGGTCGGTCACCCCTCCACTTT. This sequence joins TRBV27 and TRBJ1-6; no clear D gene. Germline CDR1 reads MNHEY; CDR2 reads SMNVEV (reference sequence). The CDR3 consists of 12 residues. Trimming cost V 8 bases and J 10 bases, with 12 bases left between them.

The chain is built from TRBV7-2 and TRBJ2-3; 10 bases are shared with TRBD2. Per the germline V gene, CDR1 is SGHTA and CDR2 is FQGNSA. V lost 8 bases and J lost 6; bases outside the gene matches: 17. The CDR3 is made up of 17 amino acids. The CDR3 bases are TGTGCCAGCTCCCTAGGGGGGCTAGCGGGAGCAATCGATACGCAGTATTTT. Translating it yields CASSLGGLAGAIDTQYF. Full variable domain (remainder filled in from reference TRBV7-2 and TRBJ2-3): GAGVSQSPSNKVTEKGKDVELRCDPISGHTALYWYRQSLGQGLEFLIYFQGNSAPDKSGLPSDRFSAERTGGSVSTLTIQRTQQEDSAVYLCASSLGGLAGAIDTQYFGPGTRLTVL.

The chain combines TRBV7-2 with TRBJ2-7, with D possibly TRBD1 on 6 matching bases. Germline V gene data show CDR1 as SGHTA and CDR2 as FQGNSA. CDR3 size: 15 residues. Deletions cut 6 bases from V and 2 bases from J, with 17 bases between. CDR3 DNA: TGTGCCAGCAGTTCGCATTCAGGGGTCGCCTACGAGCAGTACTTC. Amino acid sequence: CASSSHSGVAYEQYF.

This sequence joins TRBV27 and TRBJ2-7; maybe TRBD1 (5 bases). Between the trimmed V and J ends, which lost 8 bases and 3 bases, there was a span of 17 bases. The germline V gene has CDR1 MNHEY and CDR2 SMNVEV (reference sequence). The CDR3 totals 14 residues. The DNA of the CDR3 is TGTGCCAGCGGGCAGGGAATACGTATCTACGAGCAGTACTTC. Translated, it gives CASGQGIRIYEQYF.

This clone occurred once. V usage is TRBV4-2 and J usage is TRBJ2-1; 8 bases map to TRBD2. CDR3 length equals 13 residues. Germline V gene lookup returns CDR1 LGHNA and CDR2 YNFKEQ. V trimming: 4 bases; J trimming: 6 bases; junction bases outside the gene matches: 2. CDR3 amino acids: CASSPLAGNEQFF. In DNA form, the CDR3 reads TGTGCCAGCAGCCCGCTAGCGGGCAATGAGCAGTTCTTC.

This chain connects TRBV21-1 to TRBJ2-2; the D segment call TRBD2 is taken from the table without a DNA check. TRBV21-1 counts as a pseudogene. The CDR3 contains 20 residues. The DNA of the CDR3 is TGTGCCAGCAGCAAAGAGAATTGCGGGGGGGCCTTTTATGACACCGGGGAGCTGTTTTTT. Translation gives CASSKENCGGAFYDTGELFF.

The chain links TRBV10-3 to TRBJ1-3; TRBD1 might be the D (6 bases). The CDR3 extends over 15 amino acids. V lost 0 bases to trimming and J lost 0 bases, with 6 bases between them. Looked up from germline, CDR1 is ENHRY and CDR2 is SYGVKD. CDR3 amino acids: CAISESDSSGNTIYF. The CDR3 bases are TGTGCCATCAGTGAGTCGGACAGCTCTGGAAACACCATATATTTT.

The J gene is TRBJ1-1, the V gene TRBV2; TRBD1 matches at 10 bases. The J segment lost 5 bases and the V segment lost 0 bases, leaving 3 bases of the junction unmatched. Germline V gene sequence: CDR1 SNHLY, CDR2 FYNNEI. The CDR3 extends over 15 amino acids. The CDR3 region is CASSEAGTGVTEAFF. CDR3 nucleotides: TGTGCCAGCAGTGAAGCGGGGACAGGGGTTACTGAAGCTTTCTTT.

The CDR3 loop reads CASSYSRQNEKLFF. In DNA form, the CDR3 reads TGTGCCAGCAGTTACTCGAGGCAGAATGAAAAACTGTTTTTT. The chain combines TRBV6-5 with TRBJ1-4; D call uncertain. The CDR3 is 14 residues long. The germline V gene has CDR1 MNHEY and CDR2 SVGAGI. The V end lost 0 bases, the J end lost 5 bases, and 7 bases lay between the germline ends.

The rearrangement joins TRBV7-9 to TRBJ1-2; possibly TRBD1 for D (5 bases). Germline assignment: CDR1 SEHNR and CDR2 FQNEAQ (reference sequence). V dropped 5 bases and J dropped 6 bases, with 25 bases sitting between them. The CDR3 length is 17 residues. The CDR3 DNA sequence: TGTGCCAGCAGCCGTTACCCCCAGCTGGCAGGGATAGATGGCTACACCTTC. It translates to CASSRYPQLAGIDGYTF.

The chain joins TRBV4-1 to TRBJ1-4; D may be TRBD1 (5 bases). Germline loops: CDR1 MGHRA, CDR2 YSYEKL. The V and J ends lost 2 bases and 8 bases respectively, with 15 bases between them. CDR3 length: 15 amino acids. The CDR3 loop is CASSQSSGQGEKLFF. CDR3 nucleotides: TGCGCCAGCAGCCAATCATCCGGTCAGGGAGAAAAACTGTTTTTT.

The CDR3 sequence is CASSLGQGGDTQYF. CDR3 coding DNA: TGTGCCAGCAGCTTAGGACAGGGTGGCGATACGCAGTATTTT. The rearrangement links TRBV5-6 to TRBJ2-3; 8 nucleotides line up with TRBD1. Trimming at V came to 2 bases and at J to 6 bases, leaving 5 bases not matched to a gene. CDR1 and CDR2 from the germline V gene are SGHDT and YYEEEE. This CDR3 has 14 residues. Full variable domain (rest looked up from reference TRBV5-6 and TRBJ2-3): DAGVTQSPTHLIKTRGQQVTLRCSPKSGHDTVSWYQQALGQGPQFIFQYYEEEERQRGNFPDRFSGHQFPNYSSELNVNALLLGDSALYLCASSLGQGGDTQYFGPGTRLTVL.

This chain joins TRBV5-1 and TRBJ2-4; possibly TRBD1 for D (6 bases). CDR1 and CDR2 from the germline V gene are SGHRS and YFSETQ. Trimming removed 1 base at V and 0 bases at J, with 17 bases between. The CDR3 is made up of 18 amino acids. CDR3 sequence (DNA): TGCGCCAGCAGCTTGTCGGCCCAAATAGGGGGAGCCAAAAACATTCAGTACTTC. It translates to CASSLSAQIGGAKNIQYF.

The chain is built from TRBV19 and TRBJ1-1; 10 nucleotides line up with TRBD1. Unmatched junction bases numbered 7, after V lost 7 bases and J lost 5 bases. The germline CDR1 and CDR2 sequences are LNHDA and SQIVND (reference sequence). The CDR3 covers 14 residues. The DNA for the CDR3 is TGTGCCAGTATCGACAGGGGGCGCGTAACTGAAGCTTTCTTT. It yields the protein CASIDRGRVTEAFF.

The chain uses TRBV9 and TRBJ1-5, with 9 bases that match TRBD1. The CDR3 sequence is 19 residues long. The germline CDR1 and CDR2 sequences are SGDLS and YYNGEE. With V trimmed by 0 bases and J by 1 base, 11 bases remained unmatched. Written as DNA, the CDR3 is TGTGCCAGCAGCGTAGGGTTCGGGGGACAGGGAGTCAGCAATCAGCCCCAGCATTTT. Its translation: CASSVGFGGQGVSNQPQHF.

The V call is TRBV15, the J call TRBJ1-1, with a tentative D call TRBD1 (6 bases). The CDR3 sequence is 14 residues long. Trimming removed 4 bases from V and 2 bases from J, with 11 bases in between. CDR1 and CDR2 (germline): LNHNV, YYDKDF (reference sequence). CDR3 residues: CATSTGTYNTEAFF. The CDR3 nucleotides read TGTGCCACCAGCACAGGGACATACAACACTGAAGCTTTCTTT.

V gene TRBV7-6 combines with J gene TRBJ2-1; maybe TRBD2 (5 bases). The CDR3 runs to 17 residues. From germline, CDR1 is SGHVS and CDR2 FNYEAQ. V was clipped by 5 bases and J by 0 bases, with 17 bases between them. The CDR3: CASSIRTASSSYNEQFF. The CDR3 coding sequence is TGTGCCAGCAGCATACGAACCGCTAGCAGCTCCTACAATGAGCAGTTCTTC. The full variable domain, rest sourced from reference TRBV7-6 and TRBJ2-1, is GAGVSQSPRYKVTKRGQDVALRCDPISGHVSLYWYRQALGQGPEFLTYFNYEAQQDKSGLPNDRFSAERPEGSISTLTIQRTEQRDSAMYRCASSIRTASSSYNEQFFGPGTRLTVL.

The V and J genes are TRBV13 and TRBJ2-3; D call uncertain. Trimming shortened V by 3 bases and J by 6 bases, and 4 bases separated the two germline ends. This CDR3 has 11 residues. Germline lookup yields CDR1 PRHDT and CDR2 FYEKMQ (reference sequence). The CDR3 nucleotides read TGTGCCAGCAGCTTTTATGATACGCAGTATTTT. Translated, it gives CASSFYDTQYF.

The chain is built from TRBV7-3 and TRBJ2-2; 10 bases fit TRBD1. The V segment lost 0 bases and the J segment 2 bases; nucleotides outside the gene matches: 3. The CDR3 is made up of 17 amino acids. Germline CDR1 is SGHTA and CDR2 is FQGTGA. As DNA, the CDR3 is TGTGCCAGCAGCTTAACCCGGGACAGGGGAAACACCGGGGAGCTGTTTTTT. Amino acid sequence: CASSLTRDRGNTGELFF.

This CDR3 is CASSPGLAGGSNTGELFF. The CDR3 coding sequence is TGTGCCAGCAGCCCGGGACTAGCGGGGGGATCGAACACCGGGGAGCTGTTTTTT. V usage is TRBV5-4 and J usage is TRBJ2-2, with 15 nucleotides matching TRBD2. The CDR3 sequence is 18 residues long. CDR1 is SGHNT, CDR2 YYREEE, per germline (reference sequence). The V gene end was trimmed by 4 bases and the J gene end by 0 bases; junction bases not matched to a gene: 4.

The CDR3 sequence: CASSLRRQGQGEQYF. The CDR3 nucleotides read TGTGCCAGCAGCTTAAGGCGACAGGGGCAGGGCGAGCAGTACTTC. This chain connects TRBV7-9 to TRBJ2-7; 8 bases agree with TRBD1. Losses at the gene ends were 2 bases for V and 6 bases for J; bases not matched to a gene: 9. CDR3 length: 15 residues. The germline CDR1 and CDR2 sequences are SEHNR and FQNEAQ (reference sequence).

This clone was recorded once. The chain carries TRBV2 and TRBJ1-2; D is ambiguous. The germline V gene encodes CDR1 SNHLY and CDR2 FYNNEI. This CDR3 is 11 amino acids long. Deletions cut 6 bases from V and 7 bases from J, with 9 bases between. The CDR3 DNA is TGTGCCAGCAGCCAACGGAGTGGCTACACCTTC. It translates to CASSQRSGYTF.

The chain joins TRBV19 to TRBJ1-2; the D gene is possibly TRBD1 (5 bases). Germline lookup yields CDR1 LNHDA and CDR2 SQIVND (reference sequence). The CDR3 is made up of 13 amino acids. The V end lost 5 bases, the J end lost 3 bases, and 10 bases lay between the germline ends. The chain's CDR3 is CASSPLTDYGYTF. CDR3 DNA: TGTGCCAGTAGTCCTTTGACAGACTATGGCTACACCTTC.

The chain couples TRBV7-8 to TRBJ1-5, with TRBD1 as a possible D gene (5 bases). V was shortened by 5 bases and J by 6 bases, with 14 bases between the two germline ends. This CDR3 spans 14 amino acids. Germline V gives CDR1 SGHVS, CDR2 FQNEAQ. The DNA of the CDR3 is TGTGCCAGCAGCCTGTCGGGGGGAGGTCAGCCCCAGCATTTT. It translates to CASSLSGGGQPQHF.

This clone was seen just once. This sequence joins TRBV29-1 and TRBJ2-5, with a tentative D call TRBD2 (7 bases). The CDR3 is made up of 16 amino acids. V was trimmed by 8 bases and J by 1 base, leaving 23 bases between them. Germline V CDR1 and CDR2: SQVTM, ANQGSEA. The CDR3 spells CSSWGGHRHIQETQYF. In nucleotides, the CDR3 is TGCAGCTCGTGGGGGGGGCACAGGCATATCCAAGAGACCCAGTACTTC.

This chain uses TRBV19 with TRBJ2-3, with TRBD2 matching over 12 bases. The CDR3 has 16 residues. Germline V gene data show CDR1 as LNHDA and CDR2 as SQIVND (reference sequence). The V and J ends lost 6 bases and 4 bases, in that order; junction bases with no gene match: 8. The CDR3 protein is CASSPGLAGKADTQYF. The CDR3 bases are TGTGCCAGTAGCCCCGGACTAGCGGGGAAGGCAGATACGCAGTATTTT. Drawing the rest from reference TRBV19 and TRBJ2-3, the complete variable domain is DGGITQSPKYLFRKEGQNVTLSCEQNLNHDAMYWYRQDPGQGLRLIYYSQIVNDFQKGDIAEGYSVSREKKESFPLTVTSAQKNPTAFYLCASSPGLAGKADTQYFGPGTRLTVL.

This sequence joins TRBV15 and TRBJ2-2; 12 nucleotides align to TRBD2. The CDR3 extends over 15 amino acids. V dropped 6 bases and J dropped 2; count of bases not matched to a gene: 1. CDR1 is LNHNV, CDR2 YYDKDF, per germline (reference sequence). In nucleotides, the CDR3 is TGTGCCACCAGGACTAGCGGGGGAAACACCGGGGAGCTGTTTTTT. Its translation is CATRTSGGNTGELFF.

The gene calls are TRBV5-6 and TRBJ2-3; 8 nucleotides line up with TRBD2. This CDR3 has 16 amino acids. V trimming: 2 bases; J trimming: 1 base; junction bases outside the gene matches: 6. The V gene's germline CDR1 is SGHDT and CDR2 YYEEEE. CDR3 nucleotides: TGTGCCAGCAGCTTTTTACGCGGGGGGCGCACAGATACGCAGTATTTT. This encodes CASSFLRGGRTDTQYF. Using reference TRBV5-6 and TRBJ2-3 for the parts outside the CDR3, the full variable domain is DAGVTQSPTHLIKTRGQQVTLRCSPKSGHDTVSWYQQALGQGPQFIFQYYEEEERQRGNFPDRFSGHQFPNYSSELNVNALLLGDSALYLCASSFLRGGRTDTQYFGPGTRLTVL.

J is TRBJ1-5 and V is TRBV19; 8 positions match TRBD1. This CDR3 is 16 amino acids long. After removal of 7 bases from V and 0 bases from J, the junction contained 8 bases not matched to a gene. CDR1 and CDR2 from the germline V gene are LNHDA and SQIVND (reference sequence). The CDR3 is CASTPDRARSNQPQHF. DNA for the CDR3: TGTGCCAGTACCCCGGACAGGGCTCGTAGCAATCAGCCCCAGCATTTT.

The J gene is TRBJ1-4, the V gene TRBV5-1; a weak D match, TRBD1 (6 bases). The CDR3 loop spans 15 amino acids. The V end was cut by 4 bases, the J end by 8 bases, with 18 bases between. Germline CDR1 is SGHRS and CDR2 is YFSETQ. CDR3 amino acids: CASSLTGGGQEKLFF. The CDR3 DNA is TGCGCCAGCAGCCTGACAGGCGGGGGTCAGGAAAAACTGTTTTTT.